Presented here are 16 T cell receptor beta chains from one specimen sequenced in a study of shared clonotypes between healthy human individuals. Profiled with immunoSEQ multiplex PCR; TCRdb holds only in-frame clones, not every one. This sample has about 1.1 million clones, with 70% to 80% found just once. Sequenced input: memory CD4+ T cells from PBMCs. Subset given: CD45RA-negative fraction. These receptors came from a young man in good health. Some clones in this sample may be carry-over from other donors' samples.

The CDR3 DNA sequence: TGTGCCAGTAGTGAGGCAGGGACCAGCTCCTACGAGCAGTACTTC. Its protein product is CASSEAGTSSYEQYF. The rearrangement links TRBV19 to TRBJ2-7, with D perhaps matching TRBD1 or TRBD2 (5 bases each). The V end was cut by 5 bases, the J end by 0 bases, with 14 bases between. This CDR3 comprises 15 residues. Germline CDR1 LNHDA, CDR2 SQIVND (reference sequence).

In the case of this clone: A far larger clone is one base from this, pointing to a likely read error. V and J are TRBV5-4 and TRBJ2-3; D is possibly TRBD1 or TRBD2 (5 bases each). This CDR3 region has 14 residues. Germline CDR1 reads SGHNT; CDR2 reads YYREEE (reference sequence). DNA for the CDR3: TGTGCCAGCAGCCGGGACCGATACACAGATATGCAGTATTTT. This codes for CASSRDRYTDMQYF.

The chain links TRBV15 to TRBJ2-5, with D perhaps being TRBD1 or TRBD2 (5 bases each). The CDR3 extends over 14 amino acids. Germline V gene lookup returns CDR1 LNHNV and CDR2 YYDKDF (reference sequence). Trimming removed 0 bases at V and 5 bases at J, with 10 bases between. DNA of the CDR3: TGTGCCACCAGCAGAGATTACGGGGACGAGACCCAGTACTTC. Translated, it gives CATSRDYGDETQYF.

The CDR3 region is CAIRGRGVGTDTQYF. CDR3 nucleotides: TGTGCCATCAGGGGAAGGGGGGTAGGCACAGATACGCAGTATTTT. The rearrangement joins TRBV10-3 to TRBJ2-3; D is perhaps TRBD1 or TRBD2 (6 bases each). CDR3 length: 15 residues. Trimming removed 6 bases from V and 1 base from J, with 14 bases in between. Germline V gene sequence: CDR1 ENHRY, CDR2 SYGVKD.

The CDR3 sequence is CASSFVAGRGEGTEAFF. The CDR3 coding sequence is TGTGCCAGCAGCTTTGTTGCAGGGCGTGGGGAGGGCACTGAAGCTTTCTTT. The V call is TRBV12-1, the J call TRBJ1-1. TRBV12-1 is shown as a pseudogene. CDR3 length equals 17 residues.

The V call is TRBV25-1, the J call TRBJ1-4; 9 bases align to TRBD1. Per the germline V gene, CDR1 is MGHDK and CDR2 is SYGVNS. There are 15 residues in the CDR3. J lost 8 bases, V lost 6 bases, and 10 bases had no gene match. The CDR3 spells CASSLTGTGHEKLFF. DNA of the CDR3: TGTGCCAGCAGCCTAACCGGGACAGGGCACGAAAAACTGTTTTTT.

This clone has more than one count but fewer than ten. CDR3 protein: CASSWSHYGYTF. The CDR3 DNA sequence: TGTGCCAGCTCCTGGTCTCACTATGGCTACACCTTC. The gene calls are TRBV2 and TRBJ1-2; no clear D gene. The V end was cut by 8 bases, the J end by 3 bases, with 10 bases between. Looked up from germline, CDR1 is SNHLY and CDR2 is FYNNEI. This CDR3 spans 12 amino acids. Full variable domain (remainder filled in from reference TRBV2 and TRBJ1-2): EPEVTQTPSHQVTQMGQEVILRCVPISNHLYFYWYRQILGQKVEFLVSFYNNEISEKSEIFDDQFSVERPDGSNFTLKIRSTKLEDSAMYFCASSWSHYGYTFGSGTRLTVV.

This rearrangement joins TRBV6-5 to TRBJ2-7; 10 nucleotides align to TRBD1. The germline V gene encodes CDR1 MNHEY and CDR2 SVGAGI. J gave up 3 bases and V 4 bases, and 9 bases lay outside the gene matches. The CDR3 has 16 residues. This CDR3 reads CASSSLTGTGVYEQYF. The DNA of the CDR3 is TGTGCCAGCAGTTCCCTTACCGGGACAGGGGTCTACGAGCAGTACTTC.

The V call is TRBV6-1, the J call TRBJ1-1, with D possibly TRBD1 on 5 matching bases. This CDR3 spans 13 amino acids. Looked up from germline, CDR1 is MNHNS and CDR2 is SASEGT. Trimming took 3 bases from V and 8 from J, leaving 13 bases between them. CDR3 sequence: CASSDPARGEAFF. The CDR3 nucleotides read TGTGCCAGCAGTGACCCCGCCCGGGGGGAAGCTTTCTTT.

The chain combines TRBV29-1 with TRBJ2-7; tentatively, D is TRBD2 (5 bases). Germline lookup yields CDR1 SQVTM and CDR2 ANQGSEA. The V end was cut by 3 bases, the J end by 2 bases, with 14 bases between. This CDR3 contains 14 residues. The CDR3 DNA reads as TGCAGCGTTGAGCTAGCAGCACTTCCCTACGAGCAGTACTTC. Translated: CSVELAALPYEQYF.

The gene calls are TRBV2 and TRBJ2-7; D is ambiguous. The CDR3 runs to 13 residues. CDR1 is SNHLY, CDR2 FYNNEI, per germline. Trimming took off 8 bases at V and 2 bases at J, with 13 bases between the two ends. This chain's CDR3 is CASVRRPTYEQYF. CDR3 nucleotides: TGTGCCAGCGTCCGGCGGCCGACCTACGAGCAGTACTTC.

The CDR3 nucleotides read TGTGCCAGCAGCTTAGCGAGTCTAGCGGGAGGATCTAGTAATGAGCAGTTCTTC. Translation gives CASSLASLAGGSSNEQFF. This sequence joins TRBV11-2 and TRBJ2-1; 11 bases align to TRBD2. The CDR3 extends over 18 amino acids. From germline, CDR1 is SGHAT and CDR2 FQNNGV. Trimming cost V 1 base and J 7 bases; bases outside gene matches: 12.

J is TRBJ1-2 and V is TRBV5-1; the D gene is possibly TRBD1 (5 bases). The CDR3 totals 14 residues. Trimming removed 7 bases from V and 1 base from J, with 14 bases in between. Germline V lookup: CDR1 SGHRS, CDR2 YFSETQ. The CDR3 DNA follows: TGCGCCAGCTCCCGGGGCGGAAATAACTATGGCTACACCTTC. It yields the protein CASSRGGNNYGYTF.

This chain uses TRBV5-4 with TRBJ2-3, with a possible D match to TRBD2 (6 bases). Trimming shortened V by 9 bases and J by 1 base, and 15 bases separated the two germline ends. The CDR3 loop spans 14 amino acids. Germline V gene sequence: CDR1 SGHNT, CDR2 YYREEE (reference sequence). CDR3 DNA: TGTGCCATCGAGGAGGGAGGTGGCACAGATACGCAGTATTTT. Translating gives CAIEEGGGTDTQYF.

On this clone itself: A junction boundary mismatches the germline segment, possibly from a read error. The chain is built from TRBV7-9 and TRBJ1-2, with D uncertain. This CDR3 is built from 13 residues. The germline gives CDR1 SEHNR, CDR2 FQNEAQ (reference sequence). CDR3 region: CASSPDTNFGYTF. CDR3 nucleotides: TGTGCCAGCAGTCCCGACACGAACTTTGGCTACACCTTC.

This clone was counted only a few times. The gene calls are TRBV6-6 and TRBJ2-5, with D uncertain. CDR3 length: 13 amino acids. Per the germline V gene, CDR1 is MNHNY and CDR2 is SVGAGI (reference sequence). V lost 6 bases and J 2 bases, leaving 10 bases between the germline ends. CDR3 residues: CASSWGSQETQYF. CDR3 nucleotides: TGTGCCAGCAGCTGGGGTTCTCAAGAGACCCAGTACTTC.